Listed here are 14 T cell receptor beta chains from one sample, sequenced in a study of CD8 T cells in Susac syndrome (dated by TCRdb to 2018 to 2020). Libraries were built with the immunoSEQ multiplex PCR assay. RNA was extracted using the RNeasy kit, and roughly 0.5 to 1 ug of the RNA was reverse transcribed with random hexamers. TCRdb redid the processing of the public reads, applying fastp at Q25 and MiXCR, and retained in-frame beta chains. CDR3 protein duplicates are merged, each entry listing the most common genes and DNA. The sample table records about 300,000 distinct CDR3 sequences; approximately 89% of these occur just once. Together, the top ten hold around 0.18% of the sample. The sequencing sample was made of CD8+ T cells from PBMCs. The receptors were sampled from a human donor with multiple sclerosis.

The chain employs TRBV2 and TRBJ1-2; D is perhaps TRBD1 (6 bases). Trimming shortened V by 5 bases and J by 6 bases, and 13 bases separated the two germline ends. This CDR3 is 13 amino acids long. The germline V gene encodes CDR1 SNHLY and CDR2 FYNNEI. CDR3 coding DNA: TGTGCCAGCAGTCCCTTGGGGGGCGATGGCTACACCTTC. Translating gives CASSPLGGDGYTF.

The chain uses TRBV4-3 and TRBJ2-1; D uncertain. V lost 2 bases and J lost 2, with 1 base in between. Germline assignment: CDR1 LGHNA and CDR2 YSLEER. CDR3 size: 12 residues. CDR3 sequence reads: CASSQTYNEQFF. The CDR3 bases are TGCGCCAGCAGCCAAACCTACAATGAGCAGTTCTTC.

This rearrangement joins TRBV29-1 to TRBJ2-1; 14 nucleotides match TRBD2. Germline V gene data show CDR1 as SQVTM and CDR2 as ANQGSEA. The CDR3 is 17 residues long. Germline trimming cut 7 bases from V and 0 bases from J; bases unmatched to any gene: 8. DNA of the CDR3: TGCAGCGCCCCCGGGACTAGCGGGAGAGGCTCCTACAATGAGCAGTTCTTC. It yields the protein CSAPGTSGRGSYNEQFF.

This chain connects TRBV30 to TRBJ2-5, with unresolved D. Germline V CDR1 and CDR2: GTSNPN, SVGIG (reference sequence). The CDR3 loop spans 13 amino acids. V was pared by 2 bases and J by 3 bases, with 10 bases between. The CDR3 loop is CAWSNTAEETQYF. The CDR3 nucleotides read TGTGCCTGGAGTAATACAGCCGAAGAGACCCAGTACTTC. Filled out from reference TRBV30 and TRBJ2-5, the complete variable domain reads SQTIHQWPATLVQPVGSPLSLECTVEGTSNPNLYWYRQAAGRGLQLLFYSVGIGQISSEVPQNLSASRPQDRQFILSSKKLLLSDSGFYLCAWSNTAEETQYFGPGTRLLVL.

This chain connects TRBV7-9 to TRBJ2-3, with 9 positions matching TRBD2. There are 16 residues in the CDR3. Germline CDR1 reads SEHNR; CDR2 reads FQNEAQ (reference sequence). V lost 0 bases and J lost 6; bases outside the gene matches: 7. This chain's CDR3 is CASSLAVSGSMDTQYF. Here the CDR3 DNA reads TGTGCCAGCAGCTTAGCGGTTAGCGGGAGTATGGATACGCAGTATTTT.

The V gene is TRBV19, the J gene TRBJ2-1; possible D gene TRBD2, 6 bases. Trimming removed 6 bases at V and 3 bases at J, with 15 bases between. There are 15 residues in the CDR3. Germline CDR1 and CDR2: LNHDA and SQIVND (reference sequence). CDR3: CASSLSGGIYNEQFF. The CDR3 nucleotides are TGTGCCAGTAGCCTCTCTGGGGGGATCTACAATGAGCAGTTCTTC.

J is TRBJ1-2 and V is TRBV15, with D maybe TRBD1 (6 bases). The V end lost 5 bases, the J end lost 5 bases, and 12 bases lay between the germline ends. Germline V gene lookup returns CDR1 LNHNV and CDR2 YYDKDF (reference sequence). The CDR3 is 13 amino acids. The CDR3 nucleotides read TGTGCCACCAGCCGCGACAGGATATATGGCTACACCTTC. It codes for CATSRDRIYGYTF.

V is TRBV5-6 and J is TRBJ1-1, with a weak D call TRBD1 (5 bases). The V gene lost 6 bases and the J gene lost 2 bases, with 14 bases spanning the gap. The CDR3 spans 14 residues. The germline V gene encodes CDR1 SGHDT and CDR2 YYEEEE. The CDR3 is CASIYGTENTEAFF. CDR3 DNA: TGTGCCAGCATCTACGGGACGGAAAACACTGAAGCTTTCTTT.

This rearrangement joins TRBV29-1 to TRBJ1-3; D remains unclear. V lost 1 base and J 0 bases, leaving 19 bases between the germline ends. There are 18 residues in the CDR3. Germline CDR1 reads SQVTM; CDR2 reads ANQGSEA. The CDR3 DNA follows: TGCAGCGTTGAAGCAAGTTCTCGGGTGGAGAACTCTGGAAACACCATATATTTT. Its translation: CSVEASSRVENSGNTIYF.

The CDR3 reads CASSLDRAHEQYF. CDR3 sequence (DNA): TGTGCCAGCAGCTTGGACAGGGCTCACGAGCAGTACTTC. The chain uses TRBV5-4 and TRBJ2-7; D may be TRBD1 (6 bases). The germline V gene encodes CDR1 SGHNT and CDR2 YYREEE (reference sequence). The CDR3 runs 13 residues. Trimming shortened V by 0 bases and J by 5 bases, and 9 bases separated the two germline ends.

This clonotype has a handful of counts. The rearrangement uses TRBV19 and TRBJ1-1; 9 positions match TRBD1. The CDR3 contains 14 residues. Germline values: CDR1 LNHDA, CDR2 SQIVND (reference sequence). V dropped 5 bases and J dropped 2; count of bases not matched to a gene: 3. The CDR3 DNA reads as TGTGCCAGTAGTCTGGGACAGGGCAACACTGAAGCTTTCTTT. This gives the protein CASSLGQGNTEAFF.

The chain is built from TRBV2 and TRBJ1-3, with D possibly TRBD1 on 5 matching bases. There are 17 residues in the CDR3. Trimming cost V 4 bases and J 4 bases, with 20 bases left between them. Germline assignment: CDR1 SNHLY and CDR2 FYNNEI. The CDR3 here is CASSGAGAFLGGNTIYF. The CDR3 coding sequence is TGTGCCAGCAGTGGGGCCGGGGCCTTCCTGGGAGGAAACACCATATATTTT.

The chain uses TRBV7-2 and TRBJ2-3; D assignment may be TRBD1 or TRBD2 (5 bases each). Germline CDR1 SGHTA, CDR2 FQGNSA. The CDR3 covers 15 residues. Trimming stripped 4 bases from V and 2 bases from J, with 13 bases between. The CDR3 is CASSWGPVYTDTQYF. The CDR3 bases are TGTGCCAGCAGCTGGGGACCGGTCTACACAGATACGCAGTATTTT.

The chain employs TRBV2 and TRBJ1-1, with a possible D match to TRBD1 (5 bases). Trimming stripped 4 bases from V and 4 bases from J, with 16 bases between. This CDR3 region has 15 residues. Germline CDR1 reads SNHLY; CDR2 reads FYNNEI. The CDR3 nucleotides are TGTGCCAGCAGTGCCGGCAGGGTGTCTTTCACTGAAGCTTTCTTT. Translation gives CASSAGRVSFTEAFF.